This TCR beta chain was profiled in a study of blood T cell repertoires in COVID-19. Study overall: Some COVID-19 samples were acute and others convalescent; all came from the United States, Italy and Spain. T cells, B-cell-depleted T cells, or PBMCs provided the cDNA or gDNA that served as material.

The authors' processing: From reference gene primer amplification, estimates of nucleated cell counts were derived. Using immunoSEQ multiplex PCR, the repertoire was profiled, and TCRdb retains in-frame clones only, with some absent. V and J calls and clone size follow that table, whereas D and trimming were derived from the DNA. The repertoire holds roughly 33,000 clones, with nearly 95% as singletons. Germline assignment: CDR1 SGHRS and CDR2 YFSETQ. The CDR3 extends over 14 amino acids. With 0 bases removed from V and 1 base from J, the gap between germline ends came to 7 bases. The material sequenced was peripheral blood. The rearrangement uses TRBV5-1 and TRBJ1-1; D remains ambiguous. This receptor was obtained from a human donor in a cohort sampled during active COVID-19. The CDR3 region is CASSLGRRNTEAFF. The CDR3 DNA reads TGCGCCAGCAGCTTGGGACGGAGGAACACTGAAGCTTTCTTT.